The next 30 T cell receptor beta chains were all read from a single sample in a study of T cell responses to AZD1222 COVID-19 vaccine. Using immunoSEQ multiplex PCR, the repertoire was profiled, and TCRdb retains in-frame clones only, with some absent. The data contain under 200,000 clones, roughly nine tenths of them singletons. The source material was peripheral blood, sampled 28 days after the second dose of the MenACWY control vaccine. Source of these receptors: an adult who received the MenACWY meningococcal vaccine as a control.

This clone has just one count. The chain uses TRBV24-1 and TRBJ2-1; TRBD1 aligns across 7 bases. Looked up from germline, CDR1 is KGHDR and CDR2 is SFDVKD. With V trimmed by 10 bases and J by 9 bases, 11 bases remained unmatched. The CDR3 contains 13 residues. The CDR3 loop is CATGGAVILEQFF. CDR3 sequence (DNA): TGTGCCACAGGGGGCGCGGTGATTCTTGAGCAGTTCTTC.

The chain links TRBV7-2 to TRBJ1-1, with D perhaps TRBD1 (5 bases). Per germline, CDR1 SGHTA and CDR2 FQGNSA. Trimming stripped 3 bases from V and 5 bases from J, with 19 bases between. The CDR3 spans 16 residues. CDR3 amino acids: CASSFLDGTSKTEAFF. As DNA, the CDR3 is TGTGCCAGCAGCTTTCTCGATGGGACGTCGAAAACTGAAGCTTTCTTT.

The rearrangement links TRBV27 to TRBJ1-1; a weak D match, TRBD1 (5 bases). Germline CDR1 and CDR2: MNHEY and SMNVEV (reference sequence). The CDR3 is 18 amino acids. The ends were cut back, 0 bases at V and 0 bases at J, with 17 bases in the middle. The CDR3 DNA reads TGTGCCAGCAGTTTATCGAGGTGGAGCAGGGCCATGAACACTGAAGCTTTCTTT. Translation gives CASSLSRWSRAMNTEAFF.

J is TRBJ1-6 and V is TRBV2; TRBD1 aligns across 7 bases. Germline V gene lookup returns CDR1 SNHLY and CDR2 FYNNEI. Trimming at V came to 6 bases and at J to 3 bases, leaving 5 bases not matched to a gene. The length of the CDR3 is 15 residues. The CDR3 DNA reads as TGTGCCAGCAGGGGGGACAGCCTCTATAATTCACCCCTCCACTTT. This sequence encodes CASRGDSLYNSPLHF.

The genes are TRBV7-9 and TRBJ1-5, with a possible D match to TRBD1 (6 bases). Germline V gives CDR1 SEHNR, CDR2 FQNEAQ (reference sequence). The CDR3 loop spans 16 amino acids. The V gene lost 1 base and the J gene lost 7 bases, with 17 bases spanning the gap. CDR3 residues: CASSLGGDIGGQPQHF. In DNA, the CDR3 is TGTGCCAGCAGCTTAGGAGGGGACATAGGTGGGCAGCCCCAGCATTTT.

CDR3 in amino acids: CASSVGTGNGEQFF. The CDR3 DNA is TGTGCCAGCAGCGTAGGGACAGGGAATGGTGAGCAGTTCTTC. The V gene is TRBV9, the J gene TRBJ2-1; TRBD1 agrees at 8 bases. J was trimmed by 9 bases and V by 0 bases; bases with no gene match: 5. There are 14 residues in the CDR3. The germline CDR1 and CDR2 sequences are SGDLS and YYNGEE.

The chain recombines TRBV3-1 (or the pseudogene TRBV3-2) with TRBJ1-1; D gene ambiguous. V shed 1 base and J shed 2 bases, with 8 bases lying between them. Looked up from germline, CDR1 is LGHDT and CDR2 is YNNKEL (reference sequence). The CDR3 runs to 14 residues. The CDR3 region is CASSQVRGNTEAFF. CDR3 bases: TGTGCCAGCAGCCAAGTAAGAGGAAACACTGAAGCTTTCTTT.

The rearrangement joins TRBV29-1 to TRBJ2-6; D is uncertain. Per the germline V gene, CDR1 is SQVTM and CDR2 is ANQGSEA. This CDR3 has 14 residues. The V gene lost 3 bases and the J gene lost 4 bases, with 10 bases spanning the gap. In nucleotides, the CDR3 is TGCAGCGTTGAGGGTCTCCCGGGGGCCAACGTCCTGACTTTC. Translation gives CSVEGLPGANVLTF.

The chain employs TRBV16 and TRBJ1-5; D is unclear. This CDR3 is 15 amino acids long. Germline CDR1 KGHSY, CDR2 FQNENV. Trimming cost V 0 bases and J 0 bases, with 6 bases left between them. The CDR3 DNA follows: TGTGCCAGCAGCCAATCTGATTATAGCAATCAGCCCCAGCATTTT. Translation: CASSQSDYSNQPQHF.

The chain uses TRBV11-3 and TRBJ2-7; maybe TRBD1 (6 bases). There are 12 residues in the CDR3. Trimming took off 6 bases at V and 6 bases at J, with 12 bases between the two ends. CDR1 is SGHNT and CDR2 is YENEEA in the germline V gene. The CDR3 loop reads CASRGQKSEQYF. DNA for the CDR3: TGTGCCAGCAGGGGACAAAAATCCGAGCAGTACTTC.

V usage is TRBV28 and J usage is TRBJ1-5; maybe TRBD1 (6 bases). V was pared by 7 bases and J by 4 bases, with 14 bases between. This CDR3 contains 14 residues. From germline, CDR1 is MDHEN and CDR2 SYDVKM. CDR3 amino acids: CASIAQRGNQPQHF. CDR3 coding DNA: TGTGCCAGCATAGCTCAGAGGGGGAATCAGCCCCAGCATTTT.

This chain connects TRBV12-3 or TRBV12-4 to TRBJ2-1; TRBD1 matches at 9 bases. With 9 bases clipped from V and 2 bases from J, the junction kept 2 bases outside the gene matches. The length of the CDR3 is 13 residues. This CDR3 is CASRQGAYNEQFF. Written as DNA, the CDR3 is TGTGCCAGTCGACAGGGGGCCTACAATGAGCAGTTCTTC.

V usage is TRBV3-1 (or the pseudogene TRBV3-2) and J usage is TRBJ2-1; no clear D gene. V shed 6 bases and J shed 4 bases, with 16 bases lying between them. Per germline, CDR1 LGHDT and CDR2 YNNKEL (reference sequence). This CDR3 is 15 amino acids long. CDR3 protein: CASRPKSTPYNEQFF. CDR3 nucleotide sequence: TGTGCCAGCAGGCCAAAGAGCACCCCTTACAATGAGCAGTTCTTC.

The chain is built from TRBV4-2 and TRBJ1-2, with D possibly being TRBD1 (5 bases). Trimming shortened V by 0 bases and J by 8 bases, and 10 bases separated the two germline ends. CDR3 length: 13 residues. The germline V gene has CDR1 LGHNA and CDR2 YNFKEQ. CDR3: CASSQDRGDGYTF. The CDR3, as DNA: TGTGCCAGCAGCCAAGATCGCGGGGACGGCTACACCTTC.

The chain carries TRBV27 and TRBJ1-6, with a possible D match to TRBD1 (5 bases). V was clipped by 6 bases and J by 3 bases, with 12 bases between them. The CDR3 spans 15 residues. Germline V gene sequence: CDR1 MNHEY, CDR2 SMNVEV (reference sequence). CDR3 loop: CASSPTGDYNSPLHF. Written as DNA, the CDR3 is TGTGCCAGCAGCCCCACAGGAGACTATAATTCACCCCTCCACTTT.

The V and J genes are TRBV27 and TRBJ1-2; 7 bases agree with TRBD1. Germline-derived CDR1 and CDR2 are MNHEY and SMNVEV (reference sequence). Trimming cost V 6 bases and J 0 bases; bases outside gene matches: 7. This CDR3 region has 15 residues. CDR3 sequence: CASRTNRGANYGYTF. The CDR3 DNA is TGTGCCAGCAGGACTAACAGGGGCGCTAACTATGGCTACACCTTC.

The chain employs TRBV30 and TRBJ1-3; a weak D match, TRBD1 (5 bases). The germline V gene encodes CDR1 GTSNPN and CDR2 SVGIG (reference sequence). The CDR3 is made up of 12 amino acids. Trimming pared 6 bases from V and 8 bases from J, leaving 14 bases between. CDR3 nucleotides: TGTGCCTGTCCGGGACGCGGATACACCATATATTTT. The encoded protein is CACPGRGYTIYF.

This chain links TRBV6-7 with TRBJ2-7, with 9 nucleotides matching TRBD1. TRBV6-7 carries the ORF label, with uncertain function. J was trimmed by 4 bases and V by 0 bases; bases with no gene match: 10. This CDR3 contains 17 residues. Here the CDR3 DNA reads TGTGCCAGCAGTTACTCCGGGACAGGGTGTCCCCTATACGAGCAGTACTTC. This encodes CASSYSGTGCPLYEQYF.

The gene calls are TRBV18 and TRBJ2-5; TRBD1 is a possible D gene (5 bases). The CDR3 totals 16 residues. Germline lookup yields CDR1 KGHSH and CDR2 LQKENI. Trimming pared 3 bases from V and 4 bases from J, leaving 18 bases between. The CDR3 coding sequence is TGTGCCAGCTCACCGGTGGCAGGGATTGTTGGAGAGACCCAGTACTTC. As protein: CASSPVAGIVGETQYF.

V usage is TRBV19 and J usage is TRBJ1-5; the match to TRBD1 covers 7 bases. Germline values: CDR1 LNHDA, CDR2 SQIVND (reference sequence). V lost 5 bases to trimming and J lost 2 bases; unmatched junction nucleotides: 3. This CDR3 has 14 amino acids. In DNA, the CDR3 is TGTGCCAGTAGTCAAACAGGGGGCAATCAGCCCCAGCATTTT. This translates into CASSQTGGNQPQHF.

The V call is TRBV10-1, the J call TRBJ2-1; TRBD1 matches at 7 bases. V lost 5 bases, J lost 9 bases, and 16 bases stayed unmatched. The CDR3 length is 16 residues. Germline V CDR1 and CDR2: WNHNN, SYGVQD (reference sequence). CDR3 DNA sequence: TGCGCCAGCAGTCGTAACAGGGGTGTCACTGGTGGTGAGCAGTTCTTC. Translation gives CASSRNRGVTGGEQFF.

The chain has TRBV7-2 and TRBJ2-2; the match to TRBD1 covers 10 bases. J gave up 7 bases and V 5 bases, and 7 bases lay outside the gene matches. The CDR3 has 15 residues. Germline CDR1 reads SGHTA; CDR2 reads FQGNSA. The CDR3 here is CASSQRQGASGELFF. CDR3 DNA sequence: TGTGCCAGCAGCCAACGACAGGGGGCTAGCGGGGAGCTGTTTTTT.

CDR3 coding DNA: TGTGCCAGCAGCCCGGGGGACAGGGGGCGAACTGAAGCTTTCTTT. It translates to CASSPGDRGRTEAFF. V usage is TRBV9 and J usage is TRBJ1-1; 12 bases line up with TRBD1. V was pared by 4 bases and J by 5 bases, with 6 bases of the junction left unmatched. Looked up from germline, CDR1 is SGDLS and CDR2 is YYNGEE. The CDR3 runs to 15 residues.

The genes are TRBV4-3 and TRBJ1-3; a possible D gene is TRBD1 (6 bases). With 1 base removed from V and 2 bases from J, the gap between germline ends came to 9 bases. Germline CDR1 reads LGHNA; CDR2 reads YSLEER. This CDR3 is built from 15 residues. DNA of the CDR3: TGCGCCAGCAGCCAAGGGAACAGGGCTGGAAACACCATATATTTT. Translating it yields CASSQGNRAGNTIYF.

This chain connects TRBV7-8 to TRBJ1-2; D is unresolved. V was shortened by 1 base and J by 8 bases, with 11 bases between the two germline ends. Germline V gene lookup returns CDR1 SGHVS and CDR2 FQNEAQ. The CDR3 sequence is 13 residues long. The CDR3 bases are TGTGCCAGCAGCTTAGTGACGGTGGAGGGCTACACCTTC. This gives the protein CASSLVTVEGYTF.

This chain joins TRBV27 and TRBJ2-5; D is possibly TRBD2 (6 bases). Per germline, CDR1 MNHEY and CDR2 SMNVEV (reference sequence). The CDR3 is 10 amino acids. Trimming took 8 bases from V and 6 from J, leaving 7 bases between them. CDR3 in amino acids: CASGGKTQYF. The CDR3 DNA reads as TGTGCCAGCGGGGGGAAGACCCAGTACTTC.

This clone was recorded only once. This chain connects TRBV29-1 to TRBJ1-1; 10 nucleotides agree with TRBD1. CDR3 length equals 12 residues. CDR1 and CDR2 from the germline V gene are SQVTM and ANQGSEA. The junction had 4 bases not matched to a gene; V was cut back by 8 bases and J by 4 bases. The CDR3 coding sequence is TGCAGCTACGGACAGGGGGGCACTGAAGCTTTCTTT. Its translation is CSYGQGGTEAFF.

CDR3 nucleotides: TGTGCCATCAGTCCAGGGACAGGGACCCTCGAGCAGTACTTC. Protein product: CAISPGTGTLEQYF. The chain links TRBV10-3 to TRBJ2-7; 9 bases agree with TRBD1. J gave up 6 bases and V 5 bases, and 8 bases lay outside the gene matches. The CDR3 has 14 amino acids. Germline V lookup: CDR1 ENHRY, CDR2 SYGVKD.

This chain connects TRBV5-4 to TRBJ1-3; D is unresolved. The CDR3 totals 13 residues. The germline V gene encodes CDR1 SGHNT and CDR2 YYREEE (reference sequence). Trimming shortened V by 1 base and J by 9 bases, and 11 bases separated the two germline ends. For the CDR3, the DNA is TGTGCCAGCAGCTTGATTGGTGTTGGCACCATATATTTT. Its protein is CASSLIGVGTIYF.

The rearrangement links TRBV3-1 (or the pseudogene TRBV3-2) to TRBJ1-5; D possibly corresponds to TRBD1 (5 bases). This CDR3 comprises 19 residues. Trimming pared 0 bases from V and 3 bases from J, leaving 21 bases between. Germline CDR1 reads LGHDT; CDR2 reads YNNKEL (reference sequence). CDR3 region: CASSQDHRDRAVDNQPQHF. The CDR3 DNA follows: TGTGCCAGCAGCCAAGATCACCGGGACCGAGCAGTGGACAATCAGCCCCAGCATTTT.